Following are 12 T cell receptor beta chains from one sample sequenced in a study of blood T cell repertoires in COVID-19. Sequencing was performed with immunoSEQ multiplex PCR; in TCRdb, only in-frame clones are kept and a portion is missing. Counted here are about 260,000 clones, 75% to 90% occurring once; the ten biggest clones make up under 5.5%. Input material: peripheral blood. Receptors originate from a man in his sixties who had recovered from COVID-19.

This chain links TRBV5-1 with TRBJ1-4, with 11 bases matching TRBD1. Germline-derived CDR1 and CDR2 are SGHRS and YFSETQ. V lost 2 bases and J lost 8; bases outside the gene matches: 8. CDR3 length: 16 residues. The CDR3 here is CASSFSSGTGGEKLFF. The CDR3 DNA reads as TGCGCCAGCAGCTTCTCTTCCGGGACAGGGGGAGAAAAACTGTTTTTT.

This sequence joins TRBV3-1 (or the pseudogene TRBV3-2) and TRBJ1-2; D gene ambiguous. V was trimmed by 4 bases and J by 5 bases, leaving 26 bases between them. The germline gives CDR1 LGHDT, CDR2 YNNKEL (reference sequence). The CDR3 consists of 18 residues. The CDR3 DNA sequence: TGTGCCAGCAGCCCTATAAGCCTGGCGGGTCGCCGAACTTATGGCTACACCTTC. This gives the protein CASSPISLAGRRTYGYTF.

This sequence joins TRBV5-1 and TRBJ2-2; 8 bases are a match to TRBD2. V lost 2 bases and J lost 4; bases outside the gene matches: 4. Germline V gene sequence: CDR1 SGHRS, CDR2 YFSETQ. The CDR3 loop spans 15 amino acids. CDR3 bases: TGCGCCAGCAGCTTTTTTGCGGGGGGCACCGGGGAGCTGTTTTTT. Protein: CASSFFAGGTGELFF.

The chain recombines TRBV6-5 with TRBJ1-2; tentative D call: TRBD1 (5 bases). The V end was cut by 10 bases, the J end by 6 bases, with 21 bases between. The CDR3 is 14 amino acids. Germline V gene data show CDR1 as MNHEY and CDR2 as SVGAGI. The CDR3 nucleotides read TGTGCCATTTCCACCCACCAGGGCTCGGATGGCTACACCTTC. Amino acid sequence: CAISTHQGSDGYTF.

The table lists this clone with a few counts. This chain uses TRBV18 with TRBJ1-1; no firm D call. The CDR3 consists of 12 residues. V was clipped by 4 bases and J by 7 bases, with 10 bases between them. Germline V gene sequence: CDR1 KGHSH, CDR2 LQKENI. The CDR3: CASSQRGDEAFF. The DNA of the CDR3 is TGTGCCAGCTCACAGCGCGGAGATGAAGCTTTCTTT. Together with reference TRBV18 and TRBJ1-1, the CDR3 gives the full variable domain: NAGVMQNPRHLVRRRGQEARLRCSPMKGHSHVYWYRQLPEEGLKFMVYLQKENIIDESGMPKERFSAEFPKEGPSILRIQQVVRGDSAAYFCASSQRGDEAFFGQGTRLTVV.

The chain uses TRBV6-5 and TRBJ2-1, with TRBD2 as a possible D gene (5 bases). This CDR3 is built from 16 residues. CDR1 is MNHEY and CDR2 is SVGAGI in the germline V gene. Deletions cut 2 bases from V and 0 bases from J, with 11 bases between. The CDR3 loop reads CASSYGWESSYNEQFF. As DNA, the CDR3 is TGTGCCAGCAGTTACGGGTGGGAGAGCTCCTACAATGAGCAGTTCTTC.

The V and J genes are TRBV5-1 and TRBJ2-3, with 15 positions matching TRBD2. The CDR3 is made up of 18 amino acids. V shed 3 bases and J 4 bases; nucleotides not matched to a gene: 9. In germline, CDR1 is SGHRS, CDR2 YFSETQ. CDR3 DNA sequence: TGCGCCAGCAGCTGGACCGGGACTAGCGGGGGGTCGGCAGATACGCAGTATTTT. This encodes CASSWTGTSGGSADTQYF.

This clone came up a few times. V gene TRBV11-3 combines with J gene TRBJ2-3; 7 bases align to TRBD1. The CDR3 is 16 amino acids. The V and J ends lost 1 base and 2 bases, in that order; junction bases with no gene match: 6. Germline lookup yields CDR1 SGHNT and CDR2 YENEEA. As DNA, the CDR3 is TGTGCCAGCAGCTTAGGTACAGGGGCTACCACAGATACGCAGTATTTT. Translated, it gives CASSLGTGATTDTQYF.

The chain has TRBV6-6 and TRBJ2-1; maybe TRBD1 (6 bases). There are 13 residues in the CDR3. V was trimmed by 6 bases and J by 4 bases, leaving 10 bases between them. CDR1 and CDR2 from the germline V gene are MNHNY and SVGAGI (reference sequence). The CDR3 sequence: CASSTDRYNEQFF. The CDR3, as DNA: TGTGCCAGCAGCACCGACAGGTACAATGAGCAGTTCTTC.

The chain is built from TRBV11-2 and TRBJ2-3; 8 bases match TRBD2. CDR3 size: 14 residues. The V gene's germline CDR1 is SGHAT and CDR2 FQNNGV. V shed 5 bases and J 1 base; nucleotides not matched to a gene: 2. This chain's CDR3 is CASSKTSGTDTQYF. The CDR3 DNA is TGTGCCAGCAGCAAGACTAGCGGCACAGATACGCAGTATTTT.

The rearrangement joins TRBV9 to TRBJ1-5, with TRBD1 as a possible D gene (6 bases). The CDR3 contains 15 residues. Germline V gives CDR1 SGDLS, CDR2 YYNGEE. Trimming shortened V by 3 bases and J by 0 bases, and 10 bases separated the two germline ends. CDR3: CASSGGQNSNQPQHF. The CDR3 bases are TGTGCCAGCAGCGGGGGGCAGAATAGCAATCAGCCCCAGCATTTT.

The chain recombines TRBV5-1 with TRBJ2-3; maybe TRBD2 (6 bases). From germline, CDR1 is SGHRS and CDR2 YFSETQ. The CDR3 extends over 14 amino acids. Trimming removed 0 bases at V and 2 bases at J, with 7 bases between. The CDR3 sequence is CASSLGDSTDTQYF. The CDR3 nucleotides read TGCGCCAGCAGCTTGGGGGACTCCACAGATACGCAGTATTTT. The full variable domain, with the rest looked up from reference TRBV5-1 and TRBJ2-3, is KAGVTQTPRYLIKTRGQQVTLSCSPISGHRSVSWYQQTPGQGLQFLFEYFSETQRNKGNFPGRFSGRQFSNSRSEMNVSTLELGDSALYLCASSLGDSTDTQYFGPGTRLTVL.